The clone carrying this T cell receptor beta chain is a singleton in its sample. Deletions cut 4 bases from V and 9 bases from J, with 13 bases between. Germline V gives CDR1 SGHTA, CDR2 FQGNSA. This CDR3 is built from 14 residues. This sample was included in a study of blood T cell repertoires in COVID-19. Repertoires were generated with immunoSEQ multiplex PCR, while TCRdb's copy carries only in-frame clones and drops some. The table lists around 150,000 clones, around four fifths of them singletons. The sequencing sample was made of PBMCs or T cells enriched from blood (not recorded which). The J gene is TRBJ1-6, the V gene TRBV7-2; no firm D call. This sequence was found in a man aged 70-80 years who had been exposed to COVID-19. CDR3 sequence: CASSSGFGFSPLHF. CDR3 coding DNA: TGTGCCAGCAGCTCGGGGTTTGGATTTTCACCCCTCCACTTT.